One and the same sample provided the 31 T cell receptor beta chains below, sequenced in a study of cytomegalovirus exposure and HLA in healthy donors. The PCR contained 60 Vbeta and 13 Jbeta primers. TCRdb's copy holds only in-frame clones and misses some; the assay was immunoSEQ multiplex PCR. The sample lists some 95,000 clones, about 69% occurring once. The sample taken for sequencing was PBMCs. Receptors were obtained from a woman aged 18-29 years in good health and CMV-seropositive.

As for this clone: The junction shows a germline mismatch at one end, possibly a read error. V usage is TRBV4-3 and J usage is TRBJ2-1, with 15 bases aligning to TRBD2. Germline V lookup: CDR1 LGHNA, CDR2 YSLEER. The CDR3 contains 15 residues. CDR3 loop: CAGSRTSGGANEQFF. The CDR3, as DNA: TGCGCCGGCAGCCGGACTAGCGGGGGGGCCAATGAGCAGTTCTTC.

The chain recombines TRBV6-5 with TRBJ2-7, with 11 bases matching TRBD2. The germline gives CDR1 MNHEY, CDR2 SVGAGI. J gave up 0 bases and V 4 bases, and 2 bases lay outside the gene matches. The CDR3 contains 15 residues. The CDR3 DNA sequence: TGTGCCAGCAGTTTTAGCGGGGGGGACTCCTACGAGCAGTACTTC. It specifies CASSFSGGDSYEQYF.

The genes are TRBV19 and TRBJ1-2; TRBD1 matches at 9 bases. The germline V gene encodes CDR1 LNHDA and CDR2 SQIVND (reference sequence). There are 15 residues in the CDR3. Unmatched junction bases numbered 8, after V lost 5 bases and J lost 4 bases. This CDR3 is CASSPRTGGFYGYTF. In DNA form, the CDR3 reads TGTGCCAGTAGTCCACGAACAGGGGGCTTCTATGGCTACACCTTC.

The table lists this clone with a few counts. The chain is built from TRBV9 and TRBJ2-2; 12 nucleotides align to TRBD2. CDR3 size: 19 residues. Per the germline V gene, CDR1 is SGDLS and CDR2 is YYNGEE. J gave up 2 bases and V 2 bases, and 10 bases lay outside the gene matches. The CDR3 DNA follows: TGTGCCAGCAGCGTGGGGGTAACTAGCGGGAGGAAAAACACCGGGGAGCTGTTTTTT. This gives the protein CASSVGVTSGRKNTGELFF. Together with reference TRBV9 and TRBJ2-2, the CDR3 gives the full variable domain: DSGVTQTPKHLITATGQRVTLRCSPRSGDLSVYWYQQSLDQGLQFLIQYYNGEERAKGNILERFSAQQFPDLHSELNLSSLELGDSALYFCASSVGVTSGRKNTGELFFGEGSRLTVL.

The chain joins TRBV19 to TRBJ2-7; no definite D call. Per germline, CDR1 LNHDA and CDR2 SQIVND (reference sequence). This CDR3 is built from 15 residues. V lost 5 bases and J lost 3, with 17 bases in between. CDR3 DNA sequence: TGTGCCAGTAGTTACTCCTCCGCAGGCTTCTACGAGCAGTACTTC. Translating it yields CASSYSSAGFYEQYF.

This clone was picked up a small number of times. V usage is TRBV19 and J usage is TRBJ2-1; 7 bases fit TRBD1. From germline, CDR1 is LNHDA and CDR2 SQIVND (reference sequence). Trimming at V came to 2 bases and at J to 5 bases, leaving 6 bases not matched to a gene. This CDR3 has 15 amino acids. The DNA of the CDR3 is TGTGCCAGTAGTATAATACAGGGGACCAACAATGAGCAGTTCTTC. This gives the protein CASSIIQGTNNEQFF.

This clone was picked up a small number of times. The CDR3 spells CASSLSGTVENEQFF. CDR3 sequence (DNA): TGCGCCAGCAGCTTATCCGGGACAGTTGAAAATGAGCAGTTCTTC. This chain connects TRBV5-1 to TRBJ2-1, with TRBD1 matching over 7 bases. Germline loops: CDR1 SGHRS, CDR2 YFSETQ. The CDR3 contains 15 residues. Trimming removed 2 bases from V and 7 bases from J; junction bases left unmatched: 9.

This clone was seen only a few times. The chain employs TRBV4-3 and TRBJ2-1; 10 nucleotides match TRBD2. The ends lost 4 bases at V and 7 bases at J; junction bases unmatched: 10. The CDR3 is made up of 16 amino acids. Germline values: CDR1 LGHNA, CDR2 YSLEER. This chain's CDR3 is CASSPELAGGGNEQFF. The CDR3, as DNA: TGCGCCAGCAGCCCAGAGTTAGCGGGAGGAGGGAATGAGCAGTTCTTC.

The gene calls are TRBV6-6 and TRBJ1-5, with 8 bases identical to TRBD1. Germline loops: CDR1 MNHNY, CDR2 SVGAGI (reference sequence). The CDR3 is made up of 13 amino acids. V gave up 6 bases and J gave up 7 bases; unmatched junction bases: 5. The CDR3: CASSYDRGQPQHF. The CDR3 DNA reads TGTGCCAGCAGCTACGACAGGGGCCAGCCCCAGCATTTT.

Written as DNA, the CDR3 is TGTGCCAGCTCACCATCAGGGGACTATGGCTACACCTTC. Protein: CASSPSGDYGYTF. The chain is built from TRBV18 and TRBJ1-2, with D maybe TRBD1 (6 bases). Trimming removed 2 bases from V and 3 bases from J, with 7 bases in between. CDR3 size: 13 residues. Germline V gene data show CDR1 as KGHSH and CDR2 as LQKENI.

The chain recombines TRBV7-6 with TRBJ2-1; D gene ambiguous. Germline CDR1 reads SGHVS; CDR2 reads FNYEAQ. The CDR3 has 16 residues. The V end lost 2 bases, the J end lost 5 bases, and 16 bases lay between the germline ends. Here the CDR3 reads CASSLFGGDPDNEQFF. The CDR3 DNA reads as TGTGCCAGCAGCTTATTTGGCGGAGATCCCGACAATGAGCAGTTCTTC.

This clone was detected only a few times. The rearrangement uses TRBV28 and TRBJ2-7; 7 bases are a match to TRBD1. Looked up from germline, CDR1 is MDHEN and CDR2 is SYDVKM. The V gene end was trimmed by 8 bases and the J gene end by 6 bases; junction bases not matched to a gene: 13. This CDR3 has 14 residues. The DNA of the CDR3 is TGTGCCAGCGGCCTAAGCGACAGGGCTGTCGAGCAGTACTTC. Encoded protein: CASGLSDRAVEQYF.

The CDR3 region has the DNA TGTGCCAGCAGCCTCGGACAGGGCGGTCAAGAGACCCAGTACTTC. This translates into CASSLGQGGQETQYF. The chain has TRBV7-2 and TRBJ2-5; TRBD1 matches at 8 bases. The V gene end was trimmed by 5 bases and the J gene end by 2 bases; junction bases not matched to a gene: 7. The length of the CDR3 is 15 residues. CDR1 is SGHTA and CDR2 is FQGNSA in the germline V gene.

This clone was counted between two and nine times. This chain joins TRBV7-2 and TRBJ2-4, with TRBD2 matching 16 bases. The V gene's germline CDR1 is SGHTA and CDR2 FQGNSA. The V and J ends lost 5 bases and 8 bases, in that order; junction bases with no gene match: 6. This CDR3 is built from 16 residues. CDR3 sequence: CASSRGLAGGWDIQYF. The CDR3 nucleotides are TGTGCCAGCAGCCGGGGACTAGCGGGAGGGTGGGACATTCAGTACTTC.

The rearrangement joins TRBV4-3 to TRBJ2-3; 8 nucleotides line up with TRBD1. CDR3 size: 17 residues. Per the germline V gene, CDR1 is LGHNA and CDR2 is YSLEER. Trimming cost V 4 bases and J 2 bases; bases outside gene matches: 11. The CDR3 loop reads CASSLQGQVKVTDTQYF. In DNA, the CDR3 is TGCGCCAGCAGCCTCCAGGGACAGGTTAAGGTCACAGATACGCAGTATTTT.

CDR3 protein: CASSPSGGSPYEQYF. The CDR3 region has the DNA TGTGCCAGCAGCCCGTCCGGGGGAAGCCCCTACGAGCAGTACTTC. This chain links TRBV11-2 with TRBJ2-7, with D possibly being TRBD2 (6 bases). CDR1 and CDR2 (germline): SGHAT, FQNNGV. The ends were cut back, 5 bases at V and 2 bases at J, with 16 bases in the middle. This CDR3 contains 15 residues.

The J gene is TRBJ2-3, the V gene TRBV5-6; the D gene is possibly TRBD2 (7 bases). The germline CDR1 and CDR2 sequences are SGHDT and YYEEEE. The CDR3 contains 15 residues. The V gene lost 6 bases and the J gene lost 1 base, with 15 bases spanning the gap. CDR3 sequence reads: CASMGEGGRTDTQYF. The CDR3 DNA follows: TGTGCCAGCATGGGGGAGGGGGGCCGCACAGATACGCAGTATTTT.

This chain uses TRBV29-1 with TRBJ2-3; 11 bases fit TRBD2. Germline CDR1 is SQVTM and CDR2 is ANQGSEA. V shed 7 bases and J 6 bases; nucleotides not matched to a gene: 6. The CDR3 runs to 13 residues. The CDR3: CSGLTSGMDTQYF. The CDR3 DNA sequence: TGCAGCGGATTGACTAGCGGGATGGATACGCAGTATTTT.

This rearrangement joins TRBV11-2 to TRBJ2-1; 12 nucleotides match TRBD2. The V and J ends lost 3 bases and 5 bases, in that order; junction bases with no gene match: 2. The length of the CDR3 is 15 residues. In germline, CDR1 is SGHAT, CDR2 FQNNGV. The CDR3 loop reads CASSFGLAGNNEQFF. In DNA form, the CDR3 reads TGTGCCAGCAGCTTCGGACTAGCGGGAAACAATGAGCAGTTCTTC.

This clone has a single count. This rearrangement joins TRBV4-2 to TRBJ1-2; 8 bases are shared with TRBD1. This CDR3 spans 14 amino acids. V lost 4 bases and J lost 4; bases outside the gene matches: 5. Looked up from germline, CDR1 is LGHNA and CDR2 is YNFKEQ. The CDR3 nucleotides read TGTGCCAGCAGCCGAGGACAGGGATCCTATGGCTACACCTTC. Translated: CASSRGQGSYGYTF.

CDR3 region: CASSVGRMNNEQFF. The CDR3 DNA reads TGTGCCAGCAGTGTGGGGCGGATGAACAATGAGCAGTTCTTC. V usage is TRBV7-9 and J usage is TRBJ2-1; maybe TRBD1 (5 bases). The CDR3 has 14 amino acids. Germline values: CDR1 SEHNR, CDR2 FQNEAQ (reference sequence). Trimming removed 6 bases from V and 5 bases from J, with 14 bases in between.

The chain combines TRBV7-2 with TRBJ2-3; 12 nucleotides match TRBD2. Trimming took 5 bases from V and 0 from J; bases not matched to a gene: 6. CDR3 size: 17 residues. CDR1 is SGHTA, CDR2 FQGNSA, per germline. The CDR3 spells CASSKGLAGQSTDTQYF. CDR3 nucleotides: TGTGCCAGCAGCAAAGGACTAGCGGGGCAAAGCACAGATACGCAGTATTTT.

The chain recombines TRBV29-1 with TRBJ2-1; 10 bases match TRBD2. Per the germline V gene, CDR1 is SQVTM and CDR2 is ANQGSEA. V lost 2 bases to trimming and J lost 0 bases; unmatched junction nucleotides: 13. The CDR3 consists of 19 residues. The CDR3 spells CSVEYSGRGSLSSYNEQFF. The DNA of the CDR3 is TGCAGCGTTGAATACAGCGGGAGGGGTTCCCTGAGCTCCTACAATGAGCAGTTCTTC.

This clone has just a few counts. The chain couples TRBV14 to TRBJ1-2; D is possibly TRBD1 (6 bases). V was trimmed by 4 bases and J by 6 bases, leaving 9 bases between them. The CDR3 runs to 12 residues. Germline V gene lookup returns CDR1 SGHDN and CDR2 FVKESK. The CDR3 DNA follows: TGTGCCAGCAGCCCAGGGGAACATGGCTACACCTTC. It is translated as CASSPGEHGYTF.

Only one count was recorded for this clone. The chain recombines TRBV7-2 with TRBJ2-5; 11 nucleotides line up with TRBD2. CDR3 size: 17 residues. Germline V gene lookup returns CDR1 SGHTA and CDR2 FQGNSA. Unmatched junction bases numbered 13, after V lost 4 bases and J lost 6 bases. The CDR3 here is CASSSSGTSGLGKTQYF. The CDR3 DNA is TGTGCCAGCAGCTCCTCCGGGACTAGCGGACTCGGGAAGACCCAGTACTTC.

This clone is a singleton in its sample. This chain uses TRBV27 with TRBJ1-5; 8 bases match TRBD1. This CDR3 has 15 amino acids. The germline gives CDR1 MNHEY, CDR2 SMNVEV (reference sequence). The CDR3: CTSHPTGVSNQPQHF. In nucleotides, the CDR3 is TGTACCTCCCACCCGACAGGGGTGAGCAATCAGCCCCAGCATTTT.

The chain recombines TRBV14 with TRBJ2-7, with 8 bases fitting TRBD1. J lost 2 bases, V lost 2 bases, and 5 bases had no gene match. CDR1 and CDR2 (germline): SGHDN, FVKESK. This CDR3 is 15 amino acids long. Here the CDR3 reads CASSQPGQAAYEQYF. DNA for the CDR3: TGTGCCAGCAGCCAACCGGGACAGGCAGCCTACGAGCAGTACTTC.

The chain uses TRBV5-1 and TRBJ2-5, with 10 bases matching TRBD1. The J call is uncertain, as TRBJ2-7 better fits the DNA end. The CDR3 has 14 residues. Germline V CDR1 and CDR2: SGHRS, YFSETQ. The CDR3 here is CASSLGDRGYEQYF. The CDR3 coding sequence is TGCGCCAGCAGCTTGGGGGACAGGGGTTACGAGCAGTACTTC.

The rearrangement uses TRBV2 and TRBJ1-2; a possible D gene is TRBD1 (6 bases). Germline V gene lookup returns CDR1 SNHLY and CDR2 FYNNEI. Between the trimmed V and J ends, which lost 1 base and 1 base, there was a span of 10 bases. CDR3 length equals 15 residues. The CDR3 bases are TGTGCCAGCAGTGAAGACAGGGCCTTTAACTATGGCTACACCTTC. Protein product: CASSEDRAFNYGYTF.

The table lists this clone with a few counts. The chain is built from TRBV6-1 and TRBJ1-4; D is undetermined. The germline gives CDR1 MNHNS, CDR2 SASEGT. The CDR3 is 11 amino acids. V lost 10 bases and J lost 8, with 11 bases in between. CDR3 amino acids: CAIQTNEKLFF. DNA of the CDR3: TGTGCCATACAAACCAACGAAAAACTGTTTTTT.

The V call is TRBV27, the J call TRBJ2-2; D is unclear. The CDR3 sequence is 12 residues long. Trimming took off 4 bases at V and 2 bases at J, with 2 bases between the two ends. In germline, CDR1 is MNHEY, CDR2 SMNVEV (reference sequence). The CDR3 spells CASSSNTGELFF. CDR3 in DNA: TGTGCCAGCAGTTCTAACACCGGGGAGCTGTTTTTT.